The clone carrying this TCR beta chain has a handful of counts. CDR1 and CDR2 from the germline V gene are MRHNA and SNTAGT. V lost 5 bases, J lost 6 bases, and 4 bases stayed unmatched. The CDR3 has 15 residues. TCRdb keeps only in-frame clones here, not all; method: immunoSEQ multiplex PCR. The data contain 250,000 to 350,000 clones, 88% of them singletons. This sample was included in a study of blood T cell repertoires in COVID-19. Sequencing was done on a sample of peripheral blood. This clonotype was sampled from a woman aged 25-40 years with COVID-19, enrolled during active disease. V is TRBV6-4 and J is TRBJ2-2; TRBD2 agrees at 12 bases. This chain's CDR3 is CASSRLAGEAGELFF. CDR3 in DNA: TGTGCCAGCAGTCGACTAGCGGGAGAGGCCGGGGAGCTGTTTTTT.